Here is one T cell receptor (beta chain) with its context. Time point meaning: newly diagnosed GD, antithyroid drugs for less than 3 months. With RNA extracted from PBMCs as input, the TCR library was made. American Thyroid Association guidelines defined how Graves' disease was diagnosed. These data come from a study of regulatory T cells in long-lasting Graves disease. Study at large: Antithyroid drug exposure in newly diagnosed Graves' patients had lasted under 3 months.

Construction of TCR beta libraries relied on iRepertoire HTBI primers and on Arm-PCR targeting CDR3 regions. Each CDR3 protein gets one entry after TCRdb re-called the multiplex PCR reads with MiXCR. The sample records more than 400,000 distinct CDR3 sequences, 16% being singletons. This sample also appeared in a second study, on T cells in Graves' hyperthyroidism and ophthalmopathy. Per that study: If no ophthalmopathy progression occurred within 18 months, Graves' hyperthyroidism was stable. It was uncontrolled infection, other autoimmune disease, pregnancy or lactation that excluded patients.

This sequence originates from a woman aged 25 to 45 with Graves disease. Here the sequenced sample was peripheral blood mononuclear cells (PBMCs), taken at new diagnosis, from a patient treated with antithyroid drugs.

In nucleotides, the CDR3 is TGTGCCAGCAGATCCGGACAGGGGGATCAGCCCCAGCATTTT. It translates to CASRSGQGDQPQHF. The chain recombines TRBV6-1 with TRBJ1-5, with 10 positions matching TRBD1. Per the germline V gene, CDR1 is MNHNS and CDR2 is SASEGT. The CDR3 extends over 14 amino acids. The trim removed 6 bases at V and 5 bases at J, leaving 4 bases unmatched.